This entry features one T cell receptor beta chain sequence. It has no known antigen specificity. No much larger clone is present one base from it, and per-base qualities are unavailable. The immunoSEQ platform was used to sequence TCR beta CDR3 regions at survey depth. The QIAamp DNA micro kit was used to extract genomic DNA from every cultured and uncultured CD8+ T cell population. In the source study's methods: Samples with under 5,000 productive reads were excluded, and this exclusion removed about 6% of the roughly 75 HIV peptide-stimulated cultures. Sequences were trimmed to CDR3 by a MANAFEST web app, and nonproductive sequences, CDR3s under 5 amino acids, and sequences not starting with C or ending with F/W were removed. Antigen-specific clonotypes had to expand in at least 2 of 3 replicates versus no-peptide control at FDR 0.01, only within one epitope family. Specific clonotypes also needed at least fivefold higher frequency than in wells stimulated with peptides from other epitope families. The clones in this table, taken by TCRdb from immuneACCESS, are in-frame only. Not every clone is retained; where verified, under half of the shortfall comes from an unresolved V gene, and the cause of the rest is unknown. V, J and clone size derive from that table, while D and trimming were established from the DNA sequence. The sample data list a few thousand clones, and under 75% of these were observed just once. Approximately 40% of the sample lies in the top ten.

The sample originates from a study of CD8 T cell repertoires and HIV-1 epitope variants (TCRdb year 2020). Notes on the research overall: T cells were stimulated in separate culture wells with each of twenty-five peptides representing autologous and known Gag and Nef epitope variants. A CMV, EBV and flu peptide pool, the Ebola AY9 epitope as negative control, and a no-peptide well were included as control conditions. Tested epitopes included three Gag epitope families and Nef HW9 and YT9. T cells were enriched using the EasySep Human T Cell Enrichment Kit and were co-cultured with equal numbers of autologous T cell-negative cells serving as antigen-presenting cells. For 10 days the cultures were kept in IMDM with gentamicin, and on days 3 and 7 half of the media was changed with IL-2, IL-7 and IL-15 added. A 1M T cell aliquot was kept as an uncultured baseline condition, separate from the approximately 80 T cell cultures. A total of approximately 89 T cell cultures were run, with each culture condition performed in triplicate except for one peptide, which was performed in duplicate.

The CDR3 starts with the cysteine, ends with the phenylalanine, and has 15 residues. Just CDR3 DNA is preserved here, 45 bases in frame from base 1. Relative to germline, V is 2 bases shorter and J is 0 bases shorter, with 11 bases between their ends. Reading the germline V gene gives CDR1 LGHNA and CDR2 YSLEER. The EasySep Human CD8+ T Cell Enrichment Kit was used on day 10 to isolate CD8+ T cells from every culture. Study-wide conclusions, independent of this receptor: Of the nine antigen-specific TCR beta clonotypes identified, roughly six appeared cross-reactive for autologous or known escape epitope variants. The assay identified only TCR beta chains and indicated proliferation to antigen, not T cell function or cytokine profile. A few clonotypes recognized the Nef KF9 family and one clonotype recognized the HW9 family, while no responses were seen to the TAALDMSHF plasma variant.

Sequenced sample: cultured CD8+ T cells derived from PBMCs. This receptor was identified in a male donor with HIV. This chain is built from TRBV4-3 and TRBJ2-7; the D gene assignment is ambiguous. The CDR3 reads CASSQQNTGSYEQYF. The sequenced DNA: TGCGCCAGCAGCCAACAGAACACTGGCTCCTACGAGCAGTACTTC.